The next 18 T cell receptor beta chains were all read from a single sample in a study of cytomegalovirus exposure and HLA in healthy donors. 13 Jbeta primers and 60 Vbeta primers were used for the PCR. TCRdb keeps only in-frame clones here, not all; method: immunoSEQ multiplex PCR. Of 150,000 to 200,000 clones in the sample, roughly 80% were seen once. Sequencing was done on a sample of PBMCs. The receptors originated from a man in his late teens or twenties in good health and CMV-seropositive.

The rearrangement links TRBV7-9 to TRBJ2-5, with D perhaps matching TRBD1 (5 bases). Trimming removed 4 bases from V and 5 bases from J, with 17 bases in between. The CDR3 covers 15 residues. Germline CDR1 is SEHNR and CDR2 is FQNEAQ (reference sequence). Here the CDR3 DNA reads TGTGCCAGCAGCTCCGTAGGGGCTCAGACGGAGACCCAGTACTTC. This translates into CASSSVGAQTETQYF. Complete variable domain (other parts from reference TRBV7-9 and TRBJ2-5): DTGVSQNPRHKITKRGQNVTFRCDPISEHNRLYWYRQTLGQGPEFLTYFQNEAQLEKSRLLSDRFSAERPKGSFSTLEIQRTEQGDSAMYLCASSSVGAQTETQYFGPGTRLLVL.

The chain couples TRBV5-5 to TRBJ2-2, with TRBD2 matching 10 bases. Germline V gene data show CDR1 as SGHKS and CDR2 as YYEKEE (reference sequence). This CDR3 contains 16 residues. J lost 1 base, V lost 4 bases, and 4 bases had no gene match. The CDR3 nucleotides read TGTGCCAGCAGCGAGAGGACTAGCGGGAACACCGGGGAGCTGTTTTTT. Protein: CASSERTSGNTGELFF.

The chain joins TRBV4-3 to TRBJ2-7; D might be TRBD1 (6 bases). This CDR3 is built from 15 residues. Germline CDR1 is LGHNA and CDR2 is YSLEER. Between the trimmed V and J ends, which lost 1 base and 3 bases, there was a span of 13 bases. Here the CDR3 reads CASSQAPTGYYEQYF. The CDR3 nucleotides are TGCGCCAGCAGCCAAGCCCCGACAGGATACTACGAGCAGTACTTC.

In this sample, this clone turned up once. The gene calls are TRBV27 and TRBJ1-5; D may be TRBD1 (5 bases). V lost 8 bases and J 0 bases, leaving 14 bases between the germline ends. The CDR3 is 15 amino acids. Germline V gene data show CDR1 as MNHEY and CDR2 as SMNVEV (reference sequence). CDR3: CASAPEGPSNQPQHF. CDR3 nucleotides: TGTGCCAGCGCCCCGGAGGGACCTAGCAATCAGCCCCAGCATTTT.

This chain links TRBV11-3 with TRBJ1-1; D is undetermined. Trimming removed 4 bases at V and 1 base at J, with 4 bases between. The CDR3 extends over 12 amino acids. Germline loops: CDR1 SGHNT, CDR2 YENEEA. The CDR3 bases are TGTGCCAGCAGCTCAGGGAACACTGAAGCTTTCTTT. The encoded protein is CASSSGNTEAFF.

In nucleotides, the CDR3 is TGTGCCAGCAGTCCTTCAGCAGGCGTGAACACTGAAGCTTTCTTT. Translation: CASSPSAGVNTEAFF. The chain employs TRBV6-5 and TRBJ1-1; D remains unclear. Trimming took 5 bases from V and 0 from J, leaving 13 bases between them. Germline lookup yields CDR1 MNHEY and CDR2 SVGAGI. The CDR3 loop spans 15 amino acids.

The DNA of the CDR3 is TGTGCCAGCTCACTCGGGGTGGGGTGGGAGACCCAGTACTTC. This sequence encodes CASSLGVGWETQYF. The chain combines TRBV9 with TRBJ2-5; TRBD2 is a possible D gene (5 bases). Germline-derived CDR1 and CDR2 are SGDLS and YYNGEE. Trimming shortened V by 7 bases and J by 5 bases, and 18 bases separated the two germline ends. There are 14 residues in the CDR3. The full variable domain, rest sourced from reference TRBV9 and TRBJ2-5, is DSGVTQTPKHLITATGQRVTLRCSPRSGDLSVYWYQQSLDQGLQFLIQYYNGEERAKGNILERFSAQQFPDLHSELNLSSLELGDSALYFCASSLGVGWETQYFGPGTRLLVL.

The J gene is TRBJ2-1, the V gene TRBV14; 9 nucleotides match TRBD2. CDR1 SGHDN and CDR2 FVKESK come from the germline V gene. The CDR3 has 20 amino acids. The V gene end was trimmed by 1 base and the J gene end by 0 bases; junction bases not matched to a gene: 13. This CDR3 reads CASSQGPRGPSGTSYNEQFF. DNA of the CDR3: TGTGCCAGCAGCCAAGGCCCCCGGGGGCCTAGCGGGACCTCCTACAATGAGCAGTTCTTC.

The gene calls are TRBV7-2 and TRBJ1-5; TRBD1 is a possible D gene (5 bases). V lost 4 bases to trimming and J lost 5 bases, with 12 bases between them. The CDR3 runs 14 residues. Germline V gene sequence: CDR1 SGHTA, CDR2 FQGNSA. CDR3 sequence: CASSWGGNDQPQHF. CDR3 nucleotide sequence: TGTGCCAGCAGCTGGGGCGGAAACGATCAGCCCCAGCATTTT.

The rearrangement uses TRBV6-4 and TRBJ1-1, with a tentative D call TRBD1 (6 bases). Trimming removed 3 bases from V and 5 bases from J, with 10 bases in between. This CDR3 has 13 residues. CDR1 and CDR2 from the germline V gene are MRHNA and SNTAGT. CDR3 bases: TGTGCCAGCAGTGATGGGACAACGACTGAAGCTTTCTTT. It encodes CASSDGTTTEAFF.

Here the CDR3 reads CASSLELTGLGYEQYF. The CDR3 DNA reads as TGTGCCAGCAGCTTAGAGTTGACGGGTTTGGGCTACGAGCAGTACTTC. The rearrangement links TRBV7-2 to TRBJ2-7; unclear D gene. Germline V gene lookup returns CDR1 SGHTA and CDR2 FQGNSA. V dropped 1 base and J dropped 3 bases, with 16 bases sitting between them. This CDR3 contains 16 residues.

The genes are TRBV7-9 and TRBJ1-1; 7 positions agree with TRBD1. V dropped 6 bases and J dropped 4; count of bases not matched to a gene: 5. Germline loops: CDR1 SEHNR, CDR2 FQNEAQ (reference sequence). The CDR3 spans 13 residues. The CDR3 bases are TGTGCCAGCAGAGGCCGACAGGGCACTGAAGCTTTCTTT. Protein product: CASRGRQGTEAFF.

Details on this clone: The same CDR3 also results from other DNA sequences found in this sample. The chain carries TRBV18 and TRBJ1-1; the D is unclear. The CDR3 length is 13 residues. Germline V lookup: CDR1 KGHSH, CDR2 LQKENI. Between the trimmed V and J ends, which lost 3 bases and 0 bases, there was a span of 5 bases. CDR3: CASSPSVNTEAFF. CDR3 bases: TGTGCCAGCTCACCGTCGGTGAACACTGAAGCTTTCTTT.

This chain uses TRBV11-2 with TRBJ2-2; 8 positions match TRBD2. Germline CDR1 SGHAT, CDR2 FQNNGV. The CDR3 covers 19 residues. J was trimmed by 2 bases and V by 0 bases; bases with no gene match: 11. The CDR3, as DNA: TGTGCCAGCAGCTTAGATTTGGGACTAGTGGGGATTAACACCGGGGAGCTGTTTTTT. It translates to CASSLDLGLVGINTGELFF.

The chain recombines TRBV5-5 with TRBJ2-7; TRBD1 agrees at 8 bases. V was clipped by 3 bases and J by 2 bases; unmatched bases: 7. Per the germline V gene, CDR1 is SGHKS and CDR2 is YYEKEE (reference sequence). The CDR3 totals 15 residues. The chain's CDR3 is CASSWPGTGAYEQYF. The CDR3, as DNA: TGTGCCAGCAGCTGGCCCGGGACAGGAGCCTACGAGCAGTACTTC. The variable domain in full, with the rest retrieved from reference TRBV5-5 and TRBJ2-7, is DAGVTQSPTHLIKTRGQQVTLRCSPISGHKSVSWYQQVLGQGPQFIFQYYEKEERGRGNFPDRFSARQFPNYSSELNVNALLLGDSALYLCASSWPGTGAYEQYFGPGTRLTVT.

The chain has TRBV6-1 and TRBJ2-7, with a weak D call TRBD2 (6 bases). V dropped 6 bases and J dropped 6 bases, with 15 bases sitting between them. The CDR3 is 13 residues long. Looked up from germline, CDR1 is MNHNS and CDR2 is SASEGT. The CDR3 here is CASRSPGGREQYF. The CDR3 region has the DNA TGTGCCAGCAGATCTCCCGGGGGACGCGAGCAGTACTTC.

The V and J genes are TRBV2 and TRBJ1-5; TRBD1 might be the D (6 bases). The V end lost 2 bases, the J end lost 3 bases, and 17 bases lay between the germline ends. CDR3 size: 17 residues. Germline loops: CDR1 SNHLY, CDR2 FYNNEI. CDR3 nucleotides: TGTGCCAGCAGTGAACCGGACCGCGCAGGGGCCAATCAGCCCCAGCATTTT. Protein product: CASSEPDRAGANQPQHF.

The J gene is TRBJ2-3, the V gene TRBV28, with TRBD1 matching 10 bases. With V trimmed by 6 bases and J by 1 base, 4 bases remained unmatched. The CDR3 runs to 15 residues. Germline CDR1 MDHEN, CDR2 SYDVKM. CDR3 loop: CASRGDRGGTDTQYF. The CDR3 DNA reads as TGTGCCAGCAGGGGGGACAGGGGAGGCACAGATACGCAGTATTTT. Full variable domain (outside the CDR3, taken from reference TRBV28 and TRBJ2-3): DVKVTQSSRYLVKRTGEKVFLECVQDMDHENMFWYRQDPGLGLRLIYFSYDVKMKEKGDIPEGYSVSREKKERFSLILESASTNQTSMYLCASRGDRGGTDTQYFGPGTRLTVL.